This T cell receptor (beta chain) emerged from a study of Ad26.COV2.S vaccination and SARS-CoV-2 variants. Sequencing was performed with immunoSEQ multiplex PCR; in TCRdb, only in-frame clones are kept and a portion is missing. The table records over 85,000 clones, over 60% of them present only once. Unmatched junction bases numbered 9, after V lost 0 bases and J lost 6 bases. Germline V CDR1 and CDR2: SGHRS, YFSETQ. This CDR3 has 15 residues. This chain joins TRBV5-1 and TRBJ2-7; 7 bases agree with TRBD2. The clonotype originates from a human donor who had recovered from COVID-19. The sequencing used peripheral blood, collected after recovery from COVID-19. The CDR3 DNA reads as TGCGCCAGCAGCTTGGCCCCCTTACCGGGGGGCGAGCAGTACTTC. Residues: CASSLAPLPGGEQYF. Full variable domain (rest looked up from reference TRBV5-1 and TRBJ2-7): KAGVTQTPRYLIKTRGQQVTLSCSPISGHRSVSWYQQTPGQGLQFLFEYFSETQRNKGNFPGRFSGRQFSNSRSEMNVSTLELGDSALYLCASSLAPLPGGEQYFGPGTRLTVT.